The entry that follows covers one TCR beta chain sequence. The antigen is not known. Trimming stripped 0 bases from V and 2 bases from J, with 9 bases between. This CDR3 is 14 amino acids long. Germline CDR1 reads SGHDT; CDR2 reads YYEEEE. TCRB transcripts that were expressed got sequenced, as all of the isolated RNA had been reverse transcribed. TCRdb's table, derived via immunoSEQ multiplex PCR, lists solely in-frame clones and lacks some. The sample consists of around 250,000 clones, 25% to 30% of them appearing once. The sample comes from a study of beta chain features in type 1 diabetes. Study-wide points: A closer apparent resemblance between naive, central memory and Treg TCRB repertoires was seen in patients than in healthy donors. VDJ junctions in type 1 diabetes patients carried more deletions and fewer insertions.

Purity exceeding 95% was reached by all sorted populations. The clonotype comes from a man aged 30 to 39 in good health. The rearrangement uses TRBV5-6 and TRBJ2-7, with unresolved D. Sample: central memory CD4+ T cells from blood. The CDR3 here is CASSLAADAYEQYF. CDR3 sequence (DNA): TGTGCCAGCAGCTTGGCGGCGGACGCCTACGAGCAGTACTTC.